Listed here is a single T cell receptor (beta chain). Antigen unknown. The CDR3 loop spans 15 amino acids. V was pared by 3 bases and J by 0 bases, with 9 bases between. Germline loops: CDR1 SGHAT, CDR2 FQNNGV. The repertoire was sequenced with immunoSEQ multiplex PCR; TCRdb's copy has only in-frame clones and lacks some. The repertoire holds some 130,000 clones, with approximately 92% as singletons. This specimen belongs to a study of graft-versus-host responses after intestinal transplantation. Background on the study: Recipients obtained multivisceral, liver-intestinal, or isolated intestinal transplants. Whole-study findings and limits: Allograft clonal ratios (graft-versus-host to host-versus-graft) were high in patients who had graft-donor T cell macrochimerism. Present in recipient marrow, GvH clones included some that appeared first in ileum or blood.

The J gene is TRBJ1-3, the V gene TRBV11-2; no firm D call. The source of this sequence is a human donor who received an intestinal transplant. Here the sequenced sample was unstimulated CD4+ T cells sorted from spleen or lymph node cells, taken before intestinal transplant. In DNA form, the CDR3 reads TGTGCCAGCAGCTTTGAAGGCAGCTCTGGAAACACCATATATTTT. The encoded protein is CASSFEGSSGNTIYF.